This T cell receptor beta chain derives from a study of blood T cell repertoires in COVID-19. Whole-study context: The samples span acute and convalescent COVID-19 from the United States, Italy and Spain. Sources were T cells, B-cell-depleted T cells, or PBMCs; the material itself was cDNA or gDNA.

In this sample, this clone turned up a few times. Per the original methods: The assay estimated nucleated cells by amplifying reference gene primers. TCRdb keeps only in-frame clones here, not all; method: immunoSEQ multiplex PCR. V, J and clone size are those of that table, while D and trimming were read from the DNA. This repertoire shows a few hundred thousand clones, about nine tenths found once; its top ten account for around 4.5%. The CDR3 extends over 14 amino acids. The junction had 10 bases not matched to a gene; V was cut back by 5 bases and J by 7 bases. CDR1 is LNHDA, CDR2 SQIVND, per germline (reference sequence).

Sequenced sample: peripheral blood. The TCR originated in a man aged 50 to 59 with acute or convalescent COVID-19. J is TRBJ1-2 and V is TRBV19, with 7 bases fitting TRBD1. The CDR3 is CASSDGTESGGYTF. For the CDR3, the DNA is TGTGCCAGTAGTGACGGGACAGAGAGTGGTGGCTACACCTTC.